The entry that follows covers one T cell receptor (beta chain) sequence. Primed by a sample-barcoded 5' primer and a J-beta primer mix, a second PCR proceeded for 7 to 11 cycles. TCRdb re-analysed the 5' RACE reads in MiXCR, keeping a single row per CDR3 protein. The sample lists 900,000 to 950,000 distinct CDR3 sequences; about 28% were seen once. This entry comes from a study of blood T cells in healthy people across ages. The CDR3 totals 17 residues. Per germline, CDR1 MGHRA and CDR2 YSYEKL. J was trimmed by 7 bases and V by 4 bases; bases with no gene match: 12. Per-sample yields of isolated PBMCs were at least 6 million. The same data also contributed to another study, on T cells of mothers and their children. That paper adds: Overlap measured in related mother-child pairs was slightly, non-significantly higher than in unrelated pairs. Evidence of persistent microchimeric T cell clones was absent.

The source material was blood. The receptor comes from a woman between 40 and 55 years old in good health. The chain links TRBV4-1 to TRBJ2-1; 11 bases are shared with TRBD2. The CDR3 bases are TGCGCCAGCAGCCCGGGCAGGACTAGCGGGCCCAGGAATGAGCAGTTCTTC. It specifies CASSPGRTSGPRNEQFF.